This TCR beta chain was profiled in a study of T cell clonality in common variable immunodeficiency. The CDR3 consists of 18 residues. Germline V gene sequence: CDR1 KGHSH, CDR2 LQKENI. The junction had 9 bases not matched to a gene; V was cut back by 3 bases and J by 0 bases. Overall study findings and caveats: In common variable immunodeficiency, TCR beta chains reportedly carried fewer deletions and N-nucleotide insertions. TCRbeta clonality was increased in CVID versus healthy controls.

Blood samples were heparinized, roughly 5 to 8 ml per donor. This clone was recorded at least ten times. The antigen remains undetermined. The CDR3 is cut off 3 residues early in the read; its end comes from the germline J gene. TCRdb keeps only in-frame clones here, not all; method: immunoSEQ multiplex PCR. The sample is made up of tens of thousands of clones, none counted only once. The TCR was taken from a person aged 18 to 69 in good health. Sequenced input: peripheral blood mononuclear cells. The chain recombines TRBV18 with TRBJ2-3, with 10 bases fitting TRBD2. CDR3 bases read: TGTGCCAGCTCACCCACCTTGACTAGCGGGCATAGCACAGATACG. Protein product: CASSPTLTSGHSTDT. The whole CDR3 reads CASSPTLTSGHSTDTQYF.